The 16 T cell receptor beta chains reported below all come from one sample, sequenced in a study of OX40 agonist ivuxolimab in advanced cancers. This table comes from immunoSEQ multiplex PCR, and its TCRdb copy is limited to in-frame clones, with some not included. The data show tens of thousands of clones, roughly 89% seen once. The sequencing here drew on CD4+ or CD8+ T cells sorted from blood, taken in a trial of the OX40 agonist ivuxolimab. All receptors derive from an adult with an advanced solid tumor such as melanoma, head and neck, liver or kidney cancer.

V gene TRBV28 combines with J gene TRBJ1-3; the match to TRBD1 covers 8 bases. This CDR3 contains 16 residues. The trim removed 7 bases at V and 1 base at J, leaving 9 bases unmatched. Germline V CDR1 and CDR2: MDHEN, SYDVKM. The CDR3 sequence is CASNGQGEMSGNTIYF. The CDR3 DNA reads as TGTGCCAGCAACGGACAGGGAGAAATGTCTGGAAACACCATATATTTT.

This chain connects TRBV7-9 to TRBJ1-5; D perhaps matches TRBD1 (5 bases). The CDR3 runs 15 residues. The V end was cut by 1 base, the J end by 7 bases, with 14 bases between. Germline assignment: CDR1 SEHNR and CDR2 FQNEAQ (reference sequence). This chain's CDR3 is CASSLDGQGGQPQHF. The CDR3 DNA sequence: TGTGCCAGCAGCTTAGATGGGCAGGGCGGGCAGCCCCAGCATTTT.

This chain links TRBV7-8 with TRBJ1-1, with 8 bases that match TRBD1. With 3 bases clipped from V and 5 bases from J, the junction kept 5 bases outside the gene matches. Per the germline V gene, CDR1 is SGHVS and CDR2 is FQNEAQ. The CDR3 length is 14 residues. CDR3 sequence (DNA): TGTGCCAGCAGCTTTCAAACAGGGGGTACTGAAGCTTTCTTT. Amino acids: CASSFQTGGTEAFF.

V is TRBV11-2 and J is TRBJ1-4; TRBD1 matches 9 bases. V trimming: 5 bases; J trimming: 4 bases; junction bases outside the gene matches: 5. Germline V gene sequence: CDR1 SGHAT, CDR2 FQNNGV. This CDR3 has 15 residues. CDR3 sequence (DNA): TGTGCCAGCAGCCTCGGACAGGGGCTTAATGAAAAACTGTTTTTT. It is translated as CASSLGQGLNEKLFF. The full variable domain, in which reference TRBV11-2 and TRBJ1-4 provide the parts outside the CDR3, is EAGVAQSPRYKIIEKRQSVAFWCNPISGHATLYWYQQILGQGPKLLIQFQNNGVVDDSQLPKDRFSAERLKGVDSTLKIQPAKLEDSAVYLCASSLGQGLNEKLFFGSGTQLSVL.

The chain recombines TRBV30 with TRBJ1-2; TRBD1 aligns across 10 bases. The CDR3 is made up of 15 amino acids. Germline lookup yields CDR1 GTSNPN and CDR2 SVGIG (reference sequence). The V segment lost 2 bases and the J segment 2 bases; nucleotides outside the gene matches: 5. This chain's CDR3 is CAWSTPDRGNYGYTF. The CDR3 bases are TGTGCCTGGAGTACCCCGGACAGGGGGAACTATGGCTACACCTTC.

In the case of this clone: A junction boundary mismatches the germline segment, possibly from a read error. This rearrangement joins TRBV5-4 to TRBJ1-2, with TRBD1 identical over 10 bases. The germline V gene encodes CDR1 SGHNT and CDR2 YYREEE (reference sequence). This CDR3 has 14 residues. CDR3 sequence (DNA): TGTGCCAGCAGATTGGACAGGGGGAACTATGGCTACACCTTC. This translates into CASRLDRGNYGYTF.

The sample holds a few counts of this clone. This rearrangement joins TRBV7-9 to TRBJ1-4; D is ambiguous. Germline V CDR1 and CDR2: SEHNR, FQNEAQ (reference sequence). The V end lost 5 bases, the J end lost 3 bases, and 10 bases lay between the germline ends. This CDR3 has 14 residues. CDR3 in amino acids: CASSQGRANEKLFF. Written as DNA, the CDR3 is TGTGCCAGCAGCCAAGGACGGGCTAATGAAAAACTGTTTTTT.

V gene TRBV5-6 combines with J gene TRBJ2-1; 10 bases are a match to TRBD1. Germline CDR1 reads SGHDT; CDR2 reads YYEEEE. The CDR3 has 13 residues. The V and J ends lost 3 bases and 8 bases, in that order; junction bases with no gene match: 2. The CDR3 DNA is TGTGCCAGCAGCTATGGGACAGGGGATGAGCAGTTCTTC. As protein: CASSYGTGDEQFF.

The genes are TRBV28 and TRBJ2-7; 16 positions agree with TRBD2. Germline V gene lookup returns CDR1 MDHEN and CDR2 SYDVKM. With 5 bases clipped from V and 2 bases from J, the junction kept 9 bases outside the gene matches. The CDR3 sequence is 18 residues long. The CDR3, as DNA: TGTGCCAGCAGTACTCCGGGACTAGCGGGGGGGGGCGCCTACGAGCAGTACTTC. It is translated as CASSTPGLAGGGAYEQYF.

The chain links TRBV11-2 to TRBJ2-5; 9 positions agree with TRBD2. The germline CDR1 and CDR2 sequences are SGHAT and FQNNGV. Trimming took 6 bases from V and 5 from J; bases not matched to a gene: 10. CDR3 length: 15 residues. Here the CDR3 DNA reads TGTGCCAGCAGGTCAATGCGGGGGGGCCGGGAGACCCAGTACTTC. This sequence encodes CASRSMRGGRETQYF. Using reference TRBV11-2 and TRBJ2-5 for the parts outside the CDR3, the full variable domain is EAGVAQSPRYKIIEKRQSVAFWCNPISGHATLYWYQQILGQGPKLLIQFQNNGVVDDSQLPKDRFSAERLKGVDSTLKIQPAKLEDSAVYLCASRSMRGGRETQYFGPGTRLLVL.

A remark on this clone: Other nucleotide sequences from this sample produce the same CDR3. The genes are TRBV5-1 and TRBJ2-1; the match to TRBD2 covers 9 bases. Per germline, CDR1 SGHRS and CDR2 YFSETQ. J was trimmed by 6 bases and V by 4 bases; bases with no gene match: 5. This CDR3 has 14 amino acids. As DNA, the CDR3 is TGCGCCAGCAGCACGGGACTAGCTGGCAATGAGCAGTTCTTC. Translating gives CASSTGLAGNEQFF.

The chain is built from TRBV29-1 and TRBJ1-2, with unresolved D. The CDR3 covers 12 residues. Trimming cost V 7 bases and J 8 bases, with 17 bases left between them. Germline CDR1 reads SQVTM; CDR2 reads ANQGSEA. The CDR3 DNA follows: TGCAGCGCCGGACCCCCCTCCGGAGGCTACACCTTC. This sequence encodes CSAGPPSGGYTF.

By share, this clone ranks as medium-sized. V usage is TRBV7-9 and J usage is TRBJ2-7; TRBD2 aligns across 10 bases. V lost 2 bases to trimming and J lost 5 bases; unmatched junction nucleotides: 9. Germline CDR1 reads SEHNR; CDR2 reads FQNEAQ (reference sequence). The CDR3 spans 16 residues. CDR3 loop: CASSLPPGLAIHEQYF. CDR3 coding DNA: TGTGCCAGCAGCTTACCCCCGGGACTAGCGATCCACGAGCAGTACTTC.

This chain joins TRBV10-3 and TRBJ2-5, with 13 bases matching TRBD2. The V and J ends lost 4 bases and 5 bases, in that order; junction bases with no gene match: 7. The germline V gene has CDR1 ENHRY and CDR2 SYGVKD. The CDR3 totals 16 residues. In DNA, the CDR3 is TGTGCCATCAGTGTAACTAGCGGGGGGGCCTCGGAGACCCAGTACTTC. It translates to CAISVTSGGASETQYF.

This sequence joins TRBV18 and TRBJ1-2; no clear D gene. V dropped 4 bases and J dropped 6 bases, with 12 bases sitting between them. The CDR3 contains 13 residues. From germline, CDR1 is KGHSH and CDR2 LQKENI. As DNA, the CDR3 is TGTGCCAGCTCACTGACAAGAGAAGATGGCTACACCTTC. Translating it yields CASSLTREDGYTF.

This sequence joins TRBV4-1 and TRBJ1-1, with D tentatively TRBD1 (5 bases). Germline V gene lookup returns CDR1 MGHRA and CDR2 YSYEKL. The CDR3 length is 14 residues. V shed 5 bases and J shed 1 base, with 11 bases lying between them. The chain's CDR3 is CASSGRTQNTEAFF. The CDR3 DNA is TGCGCCAGCAGCGGCAGGACACAGAACACTGAAGCTTTCTTT.